This T cell receptor (beta chain) appears in the sequencing data of a study of CXCR3-negative and CXCR3-positive naive CD8 T cells. Study findings and constraints: CXCR3-positive naive cells had more hydrophobic TRB CDR3s than CXCR3-negative naive cells. Memory CD8+ cells had much lower diversity, and both naive subsets had comparably high diversity. Fresh PBMCs went into most assays, and CXCR3 expression partly declined after cryopreservation.

As to this clonotype: What it recognizes is unknown.

Preparation of TRB cDNA libraries relied on 5' RACE carrying UMI labels. TCRdb re-called the 5' RACE reads and shows each CDR3 protein once, DNA omitted. This repertoire includes about 86,000 distinct CDR3 sequences. Triplicate 300,000-cell sorts were made of each CD8+ T cell subset. By phenotype, naive CD8+ T cells were CD45RO-CCR7+CD27+CD95-. The germline V gene has CDR1 MGHRA and CDR2 YSYEKL. The CDR3 covers 14 residues. The chain is built from TRBV4-1 and TRBJ1-4. The sample consisted of naive CXCR3+ CD8+ T cells from blood. The subset denotes: CD45RO-CCR7+CD27+CD95- naive CD8+ T cells expressing CXCR3 (TNR3+). This clonotype was obtained from a human donor in good health. Some clones in this sample may be carry-over from other donors' samples. CDR3 region: CASSQDTAEEKLFF.